Described below is a single T cell receptor (beta chain) sequence and its context. These data originate in a study of CD8+CD57+ T cells in acquired aplastic anemia. V gave up 5 bases and J gave up 10 bases; unmatched junction bases: 5. CDR3 length equals 14 residues. Germline loops: CDR1 SNHLY, CDR2 FYNNEI. Whoever was chosen for sequencing had shown CD8+CD57+ cell expansion by flow cytometry. The use of genomic DNA as template underpinned the TCR beta VDJ and CDR3 profiling. One entry per CDR3 protein results from TCRdb running MiXCR on the reads. In the table there are approximately 180,000 distinct CDR3 sequences, roughly 43% of which are singletons.

The V gene is TRBV2, the J gene TRBJ1-6, with TRBD1 identical over 10 bases. This TCR was sampled from a human donor with aplastic anemia. Source material: sorted CD4+, CD8+, or CD8+CD57+ T cells (not recorded which) from PBMCs. In nucleotides, the CDR3 is TGTGCCAGCAGTACCGACAGGGGGCGATCACCCCTCCACTTT. Translation gives CASSTDRGRSPLHF.